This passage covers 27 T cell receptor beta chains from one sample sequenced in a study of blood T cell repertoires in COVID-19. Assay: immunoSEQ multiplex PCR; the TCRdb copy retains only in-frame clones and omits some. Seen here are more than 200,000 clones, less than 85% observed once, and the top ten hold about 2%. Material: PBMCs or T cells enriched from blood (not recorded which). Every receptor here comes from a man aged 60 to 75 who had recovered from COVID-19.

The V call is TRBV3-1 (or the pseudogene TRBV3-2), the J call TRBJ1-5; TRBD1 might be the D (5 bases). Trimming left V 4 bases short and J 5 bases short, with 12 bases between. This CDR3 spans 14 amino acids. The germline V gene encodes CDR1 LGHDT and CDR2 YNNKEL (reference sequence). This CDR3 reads CASSPDAGDQPQHF. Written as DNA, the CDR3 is TGTGCCAGCAGCCCCGATGCGGGGGATCAGCCCCAGCATTTT.

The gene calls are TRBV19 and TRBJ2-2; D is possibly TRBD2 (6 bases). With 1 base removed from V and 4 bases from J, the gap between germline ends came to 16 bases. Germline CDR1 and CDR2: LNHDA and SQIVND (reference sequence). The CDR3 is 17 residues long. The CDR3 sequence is CASSIGGGVFRTGELFF. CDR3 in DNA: TGTGCCAGTAGTATAGGGGGAGGCGTTTTTCGCACCGGGGAGCTGTTTTTT.

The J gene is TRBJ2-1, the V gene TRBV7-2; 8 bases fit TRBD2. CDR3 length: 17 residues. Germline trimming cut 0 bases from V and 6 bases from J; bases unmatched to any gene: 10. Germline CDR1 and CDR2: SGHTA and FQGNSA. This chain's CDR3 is CASSLAPTSGKTNEQFF. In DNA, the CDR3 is TGTGCCAGCAGCTTAGCTCCCACTAGCGGAAAAACCAATGAGCAGTTCTTC. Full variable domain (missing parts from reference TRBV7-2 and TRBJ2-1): GAGVSQSPSNKVTEKGKDVELRCDPISGHTALYWYRQSLGQGLEFLIYFQGNSAPDKSGLPSDRFSAERTGGSVSTLTIQRTQQEDSAVYLCASSLAPTSGKTNEQFFGPGTRLTVL.

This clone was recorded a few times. CDR3 DNA: TGCGCCAGCAGCCAAGGGCCCCGACCGGGGGAGAATGAAAAACTGTTTTTT. Its protein is CASSQGPRPGENEKLFF. The chain has TRBV4-1 and TRBJ1-4, with D tentatively TRBD1 (5 bases). Trimming cost V 1 base and J 5 bases, with 17 bases left between them. The germline gives CDR1 MGHRA, CDR2 YSYEKL. The CDR3 length is 17 residues.

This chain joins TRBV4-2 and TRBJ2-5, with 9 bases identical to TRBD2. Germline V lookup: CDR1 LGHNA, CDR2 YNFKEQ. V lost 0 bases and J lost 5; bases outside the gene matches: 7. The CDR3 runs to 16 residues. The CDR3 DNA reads TGTGCCAGCAGCCAAGATGAGGGCGGGGGGGCGGAGACCCAGTACTTC. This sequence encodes CASSQDEGGGAETQYF.

CDR3 residues: CASSYSIAGGYGYTF. As DNA, the CDR3 is TGTGCCAGCAGTTACTCCATTGCGGGCGGTTATGGCTACACCTTC. The chain joins TRBV6-5 to TRBJ1-2, with D hard to call. Germline V gives CDR1 MNHEY, CDR2 SVGAGI. The CDR3 length is 15 residues. Trimming shortened V by 0 bases and J by 5 bases, and 13 bases separated the two germline ends.

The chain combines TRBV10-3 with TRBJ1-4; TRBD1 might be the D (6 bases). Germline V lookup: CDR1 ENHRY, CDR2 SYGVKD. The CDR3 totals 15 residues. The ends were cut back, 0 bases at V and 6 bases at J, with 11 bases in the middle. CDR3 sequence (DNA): TGTGCCATCAGTGAGTCGACAGGTAAAGATGAAAAACTGTTTTTT. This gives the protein CAISESTGKDEKLFF.

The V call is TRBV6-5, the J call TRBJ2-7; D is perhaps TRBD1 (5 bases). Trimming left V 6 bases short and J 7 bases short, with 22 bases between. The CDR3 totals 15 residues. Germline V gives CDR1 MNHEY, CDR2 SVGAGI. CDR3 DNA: TGTGCCAGCAGCCCCGGACCTGGGGCGCAGTATGAGCAGTACTTC. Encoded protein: CASSPGPGAQYEQYF.

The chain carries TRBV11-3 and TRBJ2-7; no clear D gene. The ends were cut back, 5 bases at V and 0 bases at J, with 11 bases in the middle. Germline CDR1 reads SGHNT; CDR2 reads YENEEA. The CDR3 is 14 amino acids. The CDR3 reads CASSAQLYSYEQYF. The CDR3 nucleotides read TGTGCCAGCAGCGCACAGCTATACTCCTACGAGCAGTACTTC. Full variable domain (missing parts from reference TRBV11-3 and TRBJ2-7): EAGVVQSPRYKIIEKKQPVAFWCNPISGHNTLYWYLQNLGQGPELLIRYENEEAVDDSQLPKDRFSAERLKGVDSTLKIQPAELGDSAVYLCASSAQLYSYEQYFGPGTRLTVT.

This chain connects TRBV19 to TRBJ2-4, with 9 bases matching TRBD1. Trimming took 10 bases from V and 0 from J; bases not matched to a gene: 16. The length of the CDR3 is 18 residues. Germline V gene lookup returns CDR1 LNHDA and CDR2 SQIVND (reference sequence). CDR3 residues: CAKRRDRENLIAKNIQYF. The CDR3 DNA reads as TGTGCCAAACGGCGGGACAGGGAGAATCTAATAGCCAAAAACATTCAGTACTTC.

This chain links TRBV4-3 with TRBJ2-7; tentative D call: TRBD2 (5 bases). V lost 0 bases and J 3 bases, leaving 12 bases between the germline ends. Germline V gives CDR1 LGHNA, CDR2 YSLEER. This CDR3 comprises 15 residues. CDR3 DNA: TGCGCCAGCAGCCAAGAAGCTAGCTTGCACTACGAGCAGTACTTC. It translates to CASSQEASLHYEQYF.

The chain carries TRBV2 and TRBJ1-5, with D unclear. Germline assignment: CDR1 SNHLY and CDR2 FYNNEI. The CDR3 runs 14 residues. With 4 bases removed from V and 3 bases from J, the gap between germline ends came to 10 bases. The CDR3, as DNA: TGTGCCAGCAGTGTTGAAGCTAACAATCAGCCCCAGCATTTT. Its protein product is CASSVEANNQPQHF.

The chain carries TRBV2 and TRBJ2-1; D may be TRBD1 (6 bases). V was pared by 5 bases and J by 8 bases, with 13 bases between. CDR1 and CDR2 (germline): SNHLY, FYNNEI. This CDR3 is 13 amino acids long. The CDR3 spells CASSSQGYDEQFF. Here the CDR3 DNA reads TGTGCCAGCAGTTCCCAGGGGTATGATGAGCAGTTCTTC.

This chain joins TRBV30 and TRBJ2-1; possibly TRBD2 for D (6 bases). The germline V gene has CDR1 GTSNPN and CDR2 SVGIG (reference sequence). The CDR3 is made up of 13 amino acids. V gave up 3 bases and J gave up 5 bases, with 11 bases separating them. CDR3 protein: CAWRSSGNNEQFF. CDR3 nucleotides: TGTGCCTGGAGAAGTAGCGGTAACAATGAGCAGTTCTTC.

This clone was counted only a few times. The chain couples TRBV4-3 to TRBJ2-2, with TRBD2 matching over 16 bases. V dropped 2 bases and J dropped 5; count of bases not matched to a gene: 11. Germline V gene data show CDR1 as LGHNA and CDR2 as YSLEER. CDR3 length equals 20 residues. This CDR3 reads CASSQFGTSGGVGVTGELFF. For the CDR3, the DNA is TGCGCCAGCAGCCAATTCGGGACTAGCGGGGGGGTAGGGGTTACCGGGGAGCTGTTTTTT.

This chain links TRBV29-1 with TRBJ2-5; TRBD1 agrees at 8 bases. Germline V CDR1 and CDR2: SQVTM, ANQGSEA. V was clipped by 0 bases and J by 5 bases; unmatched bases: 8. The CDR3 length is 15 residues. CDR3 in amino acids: CSVEDLDRARETQYF. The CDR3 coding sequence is TGCAGCGTTGAAGACTTGGACAGGGCCCGGGAGACCCAGTACTTC.

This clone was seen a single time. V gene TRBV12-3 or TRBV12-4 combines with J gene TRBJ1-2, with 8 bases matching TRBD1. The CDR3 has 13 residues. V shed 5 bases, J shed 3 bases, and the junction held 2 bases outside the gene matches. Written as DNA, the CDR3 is TGTGCCAGCAGTCGGGACAGGTACTATGGCTACACCTTC. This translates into CASSRDRYYGYTF.

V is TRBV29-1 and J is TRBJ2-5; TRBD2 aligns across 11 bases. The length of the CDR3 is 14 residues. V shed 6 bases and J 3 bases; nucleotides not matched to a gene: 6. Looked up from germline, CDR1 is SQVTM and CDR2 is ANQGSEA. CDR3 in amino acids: CSVQGTSGKETQYF. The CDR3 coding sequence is TGCAGCGTCCAAGGGACTAGCGGCAAAGAGACCCAGTACTTC.

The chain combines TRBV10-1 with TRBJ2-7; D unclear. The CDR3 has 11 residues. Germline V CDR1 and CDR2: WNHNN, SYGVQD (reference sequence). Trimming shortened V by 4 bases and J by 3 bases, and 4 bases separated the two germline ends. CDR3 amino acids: CASSGGYEQYF. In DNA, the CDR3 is TGCGCCAGCAGTGGAGGCTACGAGCAGTACTTC.

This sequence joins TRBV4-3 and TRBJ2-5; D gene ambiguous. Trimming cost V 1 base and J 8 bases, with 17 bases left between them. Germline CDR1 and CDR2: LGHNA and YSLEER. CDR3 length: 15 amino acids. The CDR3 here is CASSQGYSTRDTQYF. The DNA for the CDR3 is TGCGCCAGCAGCCAAGGGTACAGTACAAGAGATACCCAGTACTTC.

This CDR3 reads CASSFTGDSIEQYF. CDR3 nucleotide sequence: TGCGCCAGCAGCTTTACAGGGGATTCGATCGAGCAGTACTTC. The chain combines TRBV5-1 with TRBJ2-7, with 7 bases matching TRBD1. From germline, CDR1 is SGHRS and CDR2 YFSETQ. Losses at the gene ends were 2 bases for V and 6 bases for J; bases not matched to a gene: 8. The length of the CDR3 is 14 residues.

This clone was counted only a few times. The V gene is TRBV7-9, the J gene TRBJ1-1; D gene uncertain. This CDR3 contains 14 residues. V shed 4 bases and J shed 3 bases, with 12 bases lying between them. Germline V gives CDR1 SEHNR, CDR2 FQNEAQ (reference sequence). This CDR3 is CASSSSNLDTEAFF. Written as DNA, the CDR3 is TGTGCCAGCAGCTCGTCCAACTTAGACACTGAAGCTTTCTTT. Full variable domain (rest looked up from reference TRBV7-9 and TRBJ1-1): DTGVSQNPRHKITKRGQNVTFRCDPISEHNRLYWYRQTLGQGPEFLTYFQNEAQLEKSRLLSDRFSAERPKGSFSTLEIQRTEQGDSAMYLCASSSSNLDTEAFFGQGTRLTVV.

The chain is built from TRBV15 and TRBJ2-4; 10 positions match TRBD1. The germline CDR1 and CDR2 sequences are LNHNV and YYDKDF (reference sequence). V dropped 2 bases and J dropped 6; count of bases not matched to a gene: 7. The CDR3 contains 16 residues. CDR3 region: CATSRKTGGSGNIQYF. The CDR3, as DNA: TGTGCCACCAGCAGAAAGACAGGGGGCTCCGGAAACATTCAGTACTTC.

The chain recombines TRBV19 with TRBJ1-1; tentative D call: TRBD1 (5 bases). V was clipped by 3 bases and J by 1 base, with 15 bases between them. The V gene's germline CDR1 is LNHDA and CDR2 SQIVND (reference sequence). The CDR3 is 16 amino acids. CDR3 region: CASSIYSGLRNTEAFF. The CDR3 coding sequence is TGTGCCAGTAGTATTTATTCGGGACTTCGGAACACTGAAGCTTTCTTT.

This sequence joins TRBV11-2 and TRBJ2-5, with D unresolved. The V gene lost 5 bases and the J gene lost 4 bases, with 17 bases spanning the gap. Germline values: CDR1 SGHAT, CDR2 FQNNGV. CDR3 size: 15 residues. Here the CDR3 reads CASSPRSLGGETQYF. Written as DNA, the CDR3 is TGTGCCAGCAGCCCGCGCTCACTCGGTGGAGAGACCCAGTACTTC.

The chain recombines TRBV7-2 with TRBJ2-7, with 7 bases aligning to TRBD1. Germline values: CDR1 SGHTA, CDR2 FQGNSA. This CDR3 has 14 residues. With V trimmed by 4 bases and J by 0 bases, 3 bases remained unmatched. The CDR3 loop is CASSSQGSSYEQYF. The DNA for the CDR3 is TGTGCCAGCAGCTCACAGGGGTCCTCCTACGAGCAGTACTTC.

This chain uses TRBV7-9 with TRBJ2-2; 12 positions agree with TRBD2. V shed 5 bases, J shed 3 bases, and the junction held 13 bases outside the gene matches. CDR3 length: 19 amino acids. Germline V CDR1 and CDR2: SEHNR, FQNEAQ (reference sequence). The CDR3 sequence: CASSIGATSGGSHTGELFF. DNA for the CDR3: TGTGCCAGCAGCATAGGAGCAACTAGCGGGGGGTCCCACACCGGGGAGCTGTTTTTT.